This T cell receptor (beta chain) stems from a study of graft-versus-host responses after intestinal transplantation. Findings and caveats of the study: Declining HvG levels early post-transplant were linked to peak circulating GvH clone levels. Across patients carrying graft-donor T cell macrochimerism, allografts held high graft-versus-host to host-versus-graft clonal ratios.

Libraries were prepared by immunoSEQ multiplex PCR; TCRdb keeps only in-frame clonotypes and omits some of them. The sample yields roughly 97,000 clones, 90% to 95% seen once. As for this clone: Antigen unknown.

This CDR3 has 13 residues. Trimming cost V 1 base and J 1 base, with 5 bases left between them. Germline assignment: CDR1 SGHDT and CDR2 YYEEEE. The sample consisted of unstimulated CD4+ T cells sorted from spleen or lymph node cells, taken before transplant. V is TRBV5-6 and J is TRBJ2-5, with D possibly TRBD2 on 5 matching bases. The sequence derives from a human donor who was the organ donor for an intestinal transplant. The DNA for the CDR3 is TGTGCCAGCAGCTTGACTAGCCAAGAGACCCAGTACTTC. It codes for CASSLTSQETQYF.